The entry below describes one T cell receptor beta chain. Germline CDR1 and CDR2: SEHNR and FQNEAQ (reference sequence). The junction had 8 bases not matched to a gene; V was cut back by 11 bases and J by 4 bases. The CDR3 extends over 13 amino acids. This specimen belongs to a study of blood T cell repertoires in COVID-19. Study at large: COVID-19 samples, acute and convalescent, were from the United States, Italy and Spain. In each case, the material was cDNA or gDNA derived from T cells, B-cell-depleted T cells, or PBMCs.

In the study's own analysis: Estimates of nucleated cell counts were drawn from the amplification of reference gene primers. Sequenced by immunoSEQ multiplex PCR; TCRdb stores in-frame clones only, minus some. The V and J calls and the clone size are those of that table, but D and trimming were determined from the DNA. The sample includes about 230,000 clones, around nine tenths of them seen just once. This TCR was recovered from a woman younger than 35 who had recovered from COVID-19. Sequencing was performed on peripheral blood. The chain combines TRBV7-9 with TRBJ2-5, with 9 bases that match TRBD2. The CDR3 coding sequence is TGTGCCGGTTTTACTAGCGGGTCAGAGACCCAGTACTTC. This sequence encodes CAGFTSGSETQYF.